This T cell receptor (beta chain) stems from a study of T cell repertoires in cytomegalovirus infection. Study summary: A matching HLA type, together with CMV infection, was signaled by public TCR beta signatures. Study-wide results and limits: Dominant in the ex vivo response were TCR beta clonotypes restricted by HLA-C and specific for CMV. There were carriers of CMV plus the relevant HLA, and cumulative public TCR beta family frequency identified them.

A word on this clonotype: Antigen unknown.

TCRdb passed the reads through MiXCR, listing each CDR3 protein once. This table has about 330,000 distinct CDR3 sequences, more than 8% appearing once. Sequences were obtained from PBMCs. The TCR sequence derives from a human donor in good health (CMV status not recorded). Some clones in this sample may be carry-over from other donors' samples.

Written as DNA, the CDR3 is TGTGCCAGCAGTTTCCTCGGGACAAGACTCTACGAGCAGTACTTC. This gives the protein CASSFLGTRLYEQYF. The chain has TRBV28 and TRBJ2-7; TRBD1 might be the D (6 bases). Trimming cost V 3 bases and J 3 bases, with 15 bases left between them. The germline CDR1 and CDR2 sequences are MDHEN and SYDVKM. The CDR3 totals 15 residues.